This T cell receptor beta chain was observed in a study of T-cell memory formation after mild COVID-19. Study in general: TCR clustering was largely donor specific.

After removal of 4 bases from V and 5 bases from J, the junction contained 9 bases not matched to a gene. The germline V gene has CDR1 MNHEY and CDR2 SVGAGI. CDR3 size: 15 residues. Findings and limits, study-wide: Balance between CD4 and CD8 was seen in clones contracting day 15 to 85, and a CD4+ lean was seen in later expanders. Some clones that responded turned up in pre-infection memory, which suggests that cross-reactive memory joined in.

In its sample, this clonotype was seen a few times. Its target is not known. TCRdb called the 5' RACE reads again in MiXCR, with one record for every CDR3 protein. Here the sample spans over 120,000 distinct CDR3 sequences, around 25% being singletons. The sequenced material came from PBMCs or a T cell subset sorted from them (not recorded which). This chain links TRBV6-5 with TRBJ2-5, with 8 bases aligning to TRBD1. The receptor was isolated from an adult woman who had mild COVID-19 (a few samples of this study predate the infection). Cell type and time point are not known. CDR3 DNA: TGTGCCAGCAGTTCAGGGGGCACCTCAGGGGAGACCCAGTACTTC. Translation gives CASSSGGTSGETQYF.